This T cell receptor beta chain was recorded in a study of blood T cells in healthy people across ages. The V end lost 10 bases, the J end lost 6 bases, and 18 bases lay between the germline ends. This CDR3 has 14 amino acids. The use of a sample-barcoded 5' primer and a J-beta primer mix characterized a second PCR of 7 to 11 cycles. From the 5' RACE reads, TCRdb called clonotypes with MiXCR, one entry per CDR3 protein. The sample shows under 850,000 distinct CDR3 sequences, roughly 40% of them seen only once. The receptor was derived from a man between 18 and 29 years old in good health. Sequenced: blood. This chain connects TRBV12-3 or TRBV12-4 to TRBJ1-4, with D possibly matching TRBD1 (5 bases). CDR3 sequence (DNA): TGTGCCATCAAATTCCGGGGCTTTGATGAAAAACTGTTTTTT. Translating it yields CAIKFRGFDEKLFF.